A single sample gave rise to the 15 T cell receptor beta chains below, sequenced in a study of beta chain features in type 1 diabetes. The authors reverse transcribed all of the isolated RNA, so sequencing captured expressed TCRB transcripts. The data were produced by immunoSEQ multiplex PCR, yet TCRdb's version contains in-frame clones alone and is incomplete. The sample yields approximately 90,000 clones, about a third seen once. Source material: stem cell memory CD4+ T cells from blood. The receptors derive from a woman under 30 in good health.

The V and J genes are TRBV7-2 and TRBJ1-1, with a possible D match to TRBD1 (5 bases). The CDR3 is 14 amino acids. Germline V lookup: CDR1 SGHTA, CDR2 FQGNSA. Between the trimmed V and J ends, which lost 5 bases and 0 bases, there was a span of 10 bases. The chain's CDR3 is CASSVLQVNTEAFF. Here the CDR3 DNA reads TGTGCCAGCAGCGTTTTACAGGTGAACACTGAAGCTTTCTTT. The full variable domain, completed using reference TRBV7-2 and TRBJ1-1, is GAGVSQSPSNKVTEKGKDVELRCDPISGHTALYWYRQSLGQGLEFLIYFQGNSAPDKSGLPSDRFSAERTGGSVSTLTIQRTQQEDSAVYLCASSVLQVNTEAFFGQGTRLTVV.

The gene calls are TRBV5-1 and TRBJ2-1, with 7 bases matching TRBD2. This CDR3 has 14 amino acids. Germline CDR1 reads SGHRS; CDR2 reads YFSETQ. The J segment lost 5 bases and the V segment lost 3 bases, leaving 5 bases of the junction unmatched. The CDR3 sequence: CASSSWGGNNEQFF. CDR3 coding DNA: TGCGCCAGCAGCTCCTGGGGAGGGAACAATGAGCAGTTCTTC. Filled out from reference TRBV5-1 and TRBJ2-1, the complete variable domain reads KAGVTQTPRYLIKTRGQQVTLSCSPISGHRSVSWYQQTPGQGLQFLFEYFSETQRNKGNFPGRFSGRQFSNSRSEMNVSTLELGDSALYLCASSSWGGNNEQFFGPGTRLTVL.

In this sample, this clone turned up a few times. As DNA, the CDR3 is TGTGCCAGCAGTTGGGGGACAGGGGAAAATGAGCAGTTCTTC. Amino acids: CASSWGTGENEQFF. This chain links TRBV7-8 with TRBJ2-1; 10 bases agree with TRBD1. The V gene end was trimmed by 6 bases and the J gene end by 7 bases; junction bases not matched to a gene: 6. The CDR3 totals 14 residues. Per the germline V gene, CDR1 is SGHVS and CDR2 is FQNEAQ.

The chain uses TRBV7-2 and TRBJ1-3, with D maybe TRBD1 (5 bases). CDR1 SGHTA and CDR2 FQGNSA come from the germline V gene. The V and J ends lost 4 bases and 4 bases respectively, with 8 bases between them. The CDR3 is 13 residues long. CDR3 in amino acids: CASSSTVGNTIYF. The CDR3 coding sequence is TGTGCCAGCAGCTCGACAGTGGGAAACACCATATATTTT.

The V and J genes are TRBV11-3 and TRBJ2-5; maybe TRBD2 (6 bases). V was trimmed by 5 bases and J by 5 bases, leaving 6 bases between them. The CDR3 covers 11 residues. CDR1 is SGHNT, CDR2 YENEEA, per germline. The CDR3 region has the DNA TGTGCCAGCAGCGGGGGGGAGACCCAGTACTTC. Amino acids: CASSGGETQYF.

V usage is TRBV7-9 and J usage is TRBJ1-2, with 7 bases aligning to TRBD1. V dropped 1 base and J dropped 4; count of bases not matched to a gene: 6. Germline V gene sequence: CDR1 SEHNR, CDR2 FQNEAQ (reference sequence). The CDR3 spans 15 residues. CDR3 DNA sequence: TGTGCCAGCAGCTTAGAAGGTGCAGGGGGCTATGGCTACACCTTC. As protein: CASSLEGAGGYGYTF.

This chain joins TRBV5-4 and TRBJ1-1, with TRBD1 matching over 9 bases. Losses at the gene ends were 1 base for V and 5 bases for J; bases not matched to a gene: 12. The CDR3 covers 17 residues. Germline V gene sequence: CDR1 SGHNT, CDR2 YYREEE (reference sequence). The DNA for the CDR3 is TGTGCCAGCAGCTTGCGACAGGGGGGGCAATGGGTTACTGAAGCTTTCTTT. Translating gives CASSLRQGGQWVTEAFF.

The V gene is TRBV9, the J gene TRBJ2-2, with TRBD1 matching 7 bases. CDR1 SGDLS and CDR2 YYNGEE come from the germline V gene. The CDR3 totals 14 residues. V lost 4 bases to trimming and J lost 3 bases; unmatched junction nucleotides: 3. The CDR3 coding sequence is TGTGCCAGCAGCCCCGGACAGGACACCGGGGAGCTGTTTTTT. Residues: CASSPGQDTGELFF.

The chain has TRBV4-1 and TRBJ2-1, with 7 nucleotides matching TRBD2. CDR3 length: 15 amino acids. From germline, CDR1 is MGHRA and CDR2 YSYEKL. The J segment lost 7 bases and the V segment lost 2 bases, leaving 8 bases of the junction unmatched. In DNA form, the CDR3 reads TGCGCCAGCAGCCAACGGTCCCTAGCGGTTAATGAGCAGTTCTTC. Translated: CASSQRSLAVNEQFF.

The table lists this clone with a few counts. The V and J genes are TRBV7-2 and TRBJ2-1; TRBD2 aligns across 12 bases. With 5 bases clipped from V and 10 bases from J, the junction kept 6 bases outside the gene matches. The CDR3 extends over 14 amino acids. Germline V gene sequence: CDR1 SGHTA, CDR2 FQGNSA. The CDR3 loop reads CASSPSGGAWEQFF. DNA for the CDR3: TGTGCCAGCAGCCCTAGCGGGGGGGCCTGGGAGCAGTTCTTC.

This clone has a handful of counts. In DNA, the CDR3 is TGTGCCAGCAGCTTAGCGCCGGACAGGGTTGGAGGCTACACCTTC. Translated, it gives CASSLAPDRVGGYTF. The genes are TRBV7-2 and TRBJ1-2; 8 bases match TRBD1. The CDR3 length is 15 residues. CDR1 and CDR2 from the germline V gene are SGHTA and FQGNSA. Germline trimming cut 0 bases from V and 8 bases from J; bases unmatched to any gene: 8.

The V gene is TRBV2, the J gene TRBJ2-6, with 9 bases matching TRBD1. V shed 7 bases, J shed 0 bases, and the junction held 7 bases outside the gene matches. This CDR3 contains 17 residues. Germline V lookup: CDR1 SNHLY, CDR2 FYNNEI. CDR3 protein: CASNTGGPSSGANVLTF. CDR3 bases: TGTGCCAGCAATACAGGGGGCCCGAGCTCTGGGGCCAACGTCCTGACTTTC.

The chain links TRBV14 to TRBJ1-1; TRBD1 matches at 8 bases. Germline CDR1 is SGHDN and CDR2 is FVKESK. With V trimmed by 4 bases and J by 5 bases, 6 bases remained unmatched. CDR3 size: 14 residues. The CDR3 region has the DNA TGTGCCAGCAGCCTCCCAGGGGGCGAGACTGAAGCTTTCTTT. Protein sequence: CASSLPGGETEAFF. Based on the CDR3 plus reference TRBV14 and TRBJ1-1, the full variable domain is EAGVTQFPSHSVIEKGQTVTLRCDPISGHDNLYWYRRVMGKEIKFLLHFVKESKQDESGMPNNRFLAERTGGTYSTLKVQPAELEDSGVYFCASSLPGGETEAFFGQGTRLTVV.

The genes are TRBV6-1 and TRBJ1-1; no definite D call. The germline CDR1 and CDR2 sequences are MNHNS and SASEGT. Trimming shortened V by 8 bases and J by 5 bases, and 18 bases separated the two germline ends. The CDR3 contains 14 residues. CDR3 region: CASPPRGDPTEAFF. The DNA of the CDR3 is TGTGCCAGCCCTCCCCGGGGAGACCCGACTGAAGCTTTCTTT.

The J gene is TRBJ2-2, the V gene TRBV5-1; D not certain. Germline assignment: CDR1 SGHRS and CDR2 YFSETQ. The CDR3 has 14 residues. The V end was cut by 5 bases, the J end by 2 bases, with 10 bases between. The CDR3 loop reads CASRPLLNTGELFF. The CDR3 coding sequence is TGCGCCAGCAGGCCTCTACTAAACACCGGGGAGCTGTTTTTT.